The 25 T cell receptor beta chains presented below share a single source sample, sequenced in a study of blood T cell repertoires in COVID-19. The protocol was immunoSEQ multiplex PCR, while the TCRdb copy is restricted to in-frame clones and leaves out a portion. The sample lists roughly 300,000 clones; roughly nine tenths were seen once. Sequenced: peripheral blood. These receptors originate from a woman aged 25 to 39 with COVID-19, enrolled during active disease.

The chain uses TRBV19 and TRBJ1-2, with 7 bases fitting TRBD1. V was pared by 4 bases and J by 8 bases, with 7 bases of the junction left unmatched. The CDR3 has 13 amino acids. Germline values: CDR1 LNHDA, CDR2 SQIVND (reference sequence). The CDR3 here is CASSTRQGDGYTF. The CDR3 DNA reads TGTGCCAGTAGTACCCGACAGGGTGACGGCTACACCTTC.

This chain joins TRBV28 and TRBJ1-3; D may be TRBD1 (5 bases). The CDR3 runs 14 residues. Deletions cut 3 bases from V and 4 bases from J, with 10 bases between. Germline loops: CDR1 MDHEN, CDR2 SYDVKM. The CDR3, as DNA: TGTGCCAGCAGTTTGACAGTACTCGGAAACACCATATATTTT. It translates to CASSLTVLGNTIYF.

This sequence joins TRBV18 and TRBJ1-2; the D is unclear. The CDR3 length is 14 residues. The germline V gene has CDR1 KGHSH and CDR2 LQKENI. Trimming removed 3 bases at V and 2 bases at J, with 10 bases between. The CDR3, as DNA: TGTGCCAGCTCACCGGGCGCCTCAAACTATGGCTACACCTTC. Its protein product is CASSPGASNYGYTF.

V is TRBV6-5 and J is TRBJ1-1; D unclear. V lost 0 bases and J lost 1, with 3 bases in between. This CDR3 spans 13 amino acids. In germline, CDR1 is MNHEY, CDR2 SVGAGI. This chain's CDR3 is CASSYSRNTEAFF. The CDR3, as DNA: TGTGCCAGCAGTTACTCGAGGAACACTGAAGCTTTCTTT.

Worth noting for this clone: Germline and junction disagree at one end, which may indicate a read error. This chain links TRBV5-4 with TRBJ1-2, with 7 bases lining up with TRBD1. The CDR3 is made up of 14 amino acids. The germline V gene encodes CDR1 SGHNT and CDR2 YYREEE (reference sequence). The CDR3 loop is CASSLATGNYDYTF. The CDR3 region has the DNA TGTGCCAGCAGCTTGGCGACAGGGAACTATGACTACACCTTC.

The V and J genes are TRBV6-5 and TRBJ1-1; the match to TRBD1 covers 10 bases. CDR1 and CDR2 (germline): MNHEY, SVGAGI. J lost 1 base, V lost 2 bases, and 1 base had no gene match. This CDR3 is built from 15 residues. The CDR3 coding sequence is TGTGCCAGCAGTTACGGGGACAGGGGGAACACTGAAGCTTTCTTT. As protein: CASSYGDRGNTEAFF.

Written as DNA, the CDR3 is TGTGCCAGCAGCGTAGGGGCGGGGGTGAATCAGCCCCAGCATTTT. Amino acids: CASSVGAGVNQPQHF. This chain connects TRBV9 to TRBJ1-5; D might be TRBD1 (5 bases). Germline CDR1 reads SGDLS; CDR2 reads YYNGEE. The ends were cut back, 0 bases at V and 4 bases at J, with 11 bases in the middle. The CDR3 totals 15 residues.

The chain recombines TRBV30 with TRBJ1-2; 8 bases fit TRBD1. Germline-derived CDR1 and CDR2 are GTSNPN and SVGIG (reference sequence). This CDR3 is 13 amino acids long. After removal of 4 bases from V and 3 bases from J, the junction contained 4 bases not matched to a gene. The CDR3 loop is CAWMKDRDYGYTF. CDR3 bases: TGTGCCTGGATGAAGGACAGGGACTATGGCTACACCTTC.

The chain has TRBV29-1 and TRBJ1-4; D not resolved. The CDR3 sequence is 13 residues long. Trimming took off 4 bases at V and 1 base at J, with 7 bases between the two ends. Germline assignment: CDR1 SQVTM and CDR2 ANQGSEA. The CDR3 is CSVGGLTNEKLFF. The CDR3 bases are TGCAGCGTTGGCGGCCTAACTAATGAAAAACTGTTTTTT.

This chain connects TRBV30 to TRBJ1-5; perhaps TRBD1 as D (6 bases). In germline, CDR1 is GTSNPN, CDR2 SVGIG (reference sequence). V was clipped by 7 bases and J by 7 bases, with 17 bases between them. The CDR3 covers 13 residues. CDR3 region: CASDTGFNQPQHF. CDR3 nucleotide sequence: TGTGCCTCCGATACAGGGTTTAACCAGCCCCAGCATTTT.

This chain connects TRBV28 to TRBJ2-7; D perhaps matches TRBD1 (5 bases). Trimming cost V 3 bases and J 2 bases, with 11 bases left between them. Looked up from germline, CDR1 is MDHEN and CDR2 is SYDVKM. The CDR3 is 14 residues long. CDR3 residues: CASSFFAGTYEQYF. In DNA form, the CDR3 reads TGTGCCAGCAGTTTTTTTGCAGGGACCTACGAGCAGTACTTC.

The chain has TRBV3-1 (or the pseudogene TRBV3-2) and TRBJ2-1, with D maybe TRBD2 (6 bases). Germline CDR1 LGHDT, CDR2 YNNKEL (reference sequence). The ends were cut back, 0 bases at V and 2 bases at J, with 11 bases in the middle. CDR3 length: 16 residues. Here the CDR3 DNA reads TGTGCCAGCAGCCAAGAAGGCTCGGGGGCCTACAATGAGCAGTTCTTC. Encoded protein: CASSQEGSGAYNEQFF.

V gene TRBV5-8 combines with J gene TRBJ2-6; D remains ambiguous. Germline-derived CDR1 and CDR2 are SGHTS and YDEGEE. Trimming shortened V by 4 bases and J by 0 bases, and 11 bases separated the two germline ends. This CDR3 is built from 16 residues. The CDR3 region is CASSPTRSSGANVLTF. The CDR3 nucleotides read TGTGCCAGCAGCCCGACACGAAGCTCTGGGGCCAACGTCCTGACTTTC.

The chain's CDR3 is CASSLKPRSGETQYF. The CDR3 nucleotides read TGTGCCAGCAGCTTAAAACCAAGGTCGGGAGAGACCCAGTACTTC. The chain uses TRBV11-2 and TRBJ2-5, with D unclear. The CDR3 is made up of 15 amino acids. Germline loops: CDR1 SGHAT, CDR2 FQNNGV. Trimming removed 2 bases from V and 4 bases from J, with 14 bases in between.

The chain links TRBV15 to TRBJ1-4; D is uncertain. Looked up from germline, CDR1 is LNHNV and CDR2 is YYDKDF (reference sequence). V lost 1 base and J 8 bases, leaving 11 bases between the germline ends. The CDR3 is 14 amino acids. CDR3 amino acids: CATSRARTGEKLFF. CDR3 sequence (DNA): TGTGCCACCAGCAGAGCCAGGACGGGAGAAAAACTGTTTTTT.

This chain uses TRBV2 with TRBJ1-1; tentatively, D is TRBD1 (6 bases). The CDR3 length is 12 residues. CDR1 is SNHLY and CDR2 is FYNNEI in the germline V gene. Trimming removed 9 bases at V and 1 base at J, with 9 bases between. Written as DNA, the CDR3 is TGTGCCAGTAGAGGGGGGAACACTGAAGCTTTCTTT. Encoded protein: CASRGGNTEAFF.

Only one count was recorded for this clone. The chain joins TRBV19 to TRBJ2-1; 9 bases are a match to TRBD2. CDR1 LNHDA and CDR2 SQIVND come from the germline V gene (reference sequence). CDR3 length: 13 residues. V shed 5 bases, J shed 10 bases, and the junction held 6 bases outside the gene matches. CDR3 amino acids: CASSPGLAAEQFF. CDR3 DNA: TGTGCCAGTAGTCCGGGACTAGCTGCGGAGCAGTTCTTC.

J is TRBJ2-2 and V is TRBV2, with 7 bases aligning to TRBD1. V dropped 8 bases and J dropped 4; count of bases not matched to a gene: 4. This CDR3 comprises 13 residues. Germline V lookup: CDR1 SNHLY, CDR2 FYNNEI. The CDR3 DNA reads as TGTGCCAGCGGGGACAGAGCCACCGGGGAGCTGTTTTTT. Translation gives CASGDRATGELFF.

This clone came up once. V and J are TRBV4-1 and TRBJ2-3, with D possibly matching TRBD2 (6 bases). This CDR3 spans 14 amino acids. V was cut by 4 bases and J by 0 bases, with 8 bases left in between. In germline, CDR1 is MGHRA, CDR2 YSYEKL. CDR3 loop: CASSRGASTDTQYF. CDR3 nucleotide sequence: TGCGCCAGCAGCCGCGGGGCTAGCACAGATACGCAGTATTTT.

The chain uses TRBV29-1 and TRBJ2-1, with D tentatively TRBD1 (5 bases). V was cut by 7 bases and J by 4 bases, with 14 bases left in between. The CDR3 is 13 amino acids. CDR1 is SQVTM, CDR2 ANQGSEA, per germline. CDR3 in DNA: TGCAGCGGGAGACAGTTATTATACAATGAGCAGTTCTTC. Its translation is CSGRQLLYNEQFF.

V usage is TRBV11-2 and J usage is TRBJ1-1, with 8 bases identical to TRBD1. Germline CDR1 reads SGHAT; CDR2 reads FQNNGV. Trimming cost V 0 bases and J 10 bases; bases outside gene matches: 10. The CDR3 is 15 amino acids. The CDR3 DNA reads TGTGCCAGCAGCTTAGACCGACAGGGGCCCAGTGGAGCTTTCTTT. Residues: CASSLDRQGPSGAFF.

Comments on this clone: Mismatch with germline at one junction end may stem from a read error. This chain's CDR3 is CASTLLVTGELFF. The CDR3 coding sequence is TGTGCCAGCACCTTACTAGTCACCGGGGAGCTGTTTTTT. The chain employs TRBV11-1 and TRBJ2-2; possibly TRBD2 for D (5 bases). This CDR3 is 13 amino acids long. CDR1 is SGHAT and CDR2 is FQDESV in the germline V gene (reference sequence). The whole variable domain, remainder taken from reference TRBV11-1 and TRBJ2-2, is EAEVAQSPRYKITEKSQAVAFWCDPISGHATLYWYRQILGQGPELLVQFQDESVVDDSQLPKDRFSAERLKGVDSTLKIQPAELGDSAMYLCASTLLVTGELFFGEGSRLTVL.

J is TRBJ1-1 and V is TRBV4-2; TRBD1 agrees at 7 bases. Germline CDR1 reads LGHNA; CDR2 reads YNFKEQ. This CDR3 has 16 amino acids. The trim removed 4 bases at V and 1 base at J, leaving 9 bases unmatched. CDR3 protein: CASSPNPGQPNTEAFF. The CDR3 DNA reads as TGTGCCAGCAGCCCTAACCCGGGACAGCCGAACACTGAAGCTTTCTTT.

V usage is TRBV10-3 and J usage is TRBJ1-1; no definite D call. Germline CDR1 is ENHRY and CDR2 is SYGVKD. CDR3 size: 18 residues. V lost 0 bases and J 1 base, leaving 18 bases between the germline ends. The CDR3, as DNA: TGTGCCATCAGTGAGTCCTCTCGTCAATCGGGAGCGAACACTGAAGCTTTCTTT. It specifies CAISESSRQSGANTEAFF.

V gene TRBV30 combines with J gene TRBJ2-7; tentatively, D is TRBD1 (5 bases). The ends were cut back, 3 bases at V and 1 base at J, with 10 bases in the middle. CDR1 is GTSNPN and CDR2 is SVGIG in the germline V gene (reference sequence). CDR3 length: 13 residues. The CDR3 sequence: CAWRLQGSYEQYF. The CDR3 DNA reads TGTGCCTGGAGACTCCAGGGTTCCTACGAGCAGTACTTC. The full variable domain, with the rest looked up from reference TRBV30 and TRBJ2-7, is SQTIHQWPATLVQPVGSPLSLECTVEGTSNPNLYWYRQAAGRGLQLLFYSVGIGQISSEVPQNLSASRPQDRQFILSSKKLLLSDSGFYLCAWRLQGSYEQYFGPGTRLTVT.